These 24 T cell receptor beta chains originate from one sample sequenced in a study of human CD8 memory T cell subsets. Investigators built TCR beta libraries using UMI-labeled 5' RACE. From its re-call of the 5' RACE reads, TCRdb lists each CDR3 protein once, without DNA. Its clone listing holds 19,000 or so distinct CDR3 sequences. The sequencing sample was made of CD8+ stem-like memory T cells (TSCM and TCM) sorted from PBMCs. Subset in this sample: stem-like memory CD8 T cells (TSTEM), CCR7+ PD-1- TIGIT-. These receptor sequences come from a human donor in good health.

CDR3 in amino acids: CASSLSGLANYGYTF. This sequence joins TRBV7-9 and TRBJ1-2. CDR3 length: 15 amino acids. Per germline, CDR1 SEHNR and CDR2 FQNEAQ (reference sequence).

The chain has TRBV15 and TRBJ2-3; the TCRdb D gene call, TRBD2, has no DNA to confirm it. Germline V CDR1 and CDR2: LNHNV, YYDKDF (reference sequence). The CDR3 has 17 residues. Here the CDR3 reads CATSGKTSGGHPDTQYF.

This sequence joins TRBV29-1 and TRBJ1-3. There are 14 residues in the CDR3. Germline assignment: CDR1 SQVTM and CDR2 ANQGSEA. CDR3 region: CSVVVVGLGNTIYF.

The chain employs TRBV20-1 and TRBJ2-1; TCRdb gives TRBD2 as the D gene, but with no DNA this cannot be confirmed. The CDR3 totals 15 residues. The germline V gene encodes CDR1 DFQATT and CDR2 SNEGSKA (reference sequence). Here the CDR3 reads CSAGRREFNYNEQFF.

The chain carries TRBV20-1 and TRBJ2-7; TCRdb proposes TRBD2, but this gene call is untestable without DNA. CDR1 DFQATT and CDR2 SNEGSKA come from the germline V gene (reference sequence). The CDR3 loop spans 18 amino acids. CDR3 sequence: CSAVPLSTSGGNAREQYF.

The V call is TRBV19, the J call TRBJ2-1; TCRdb outputs TRBD2, but without DNA this stays unchecked. The CDR3 is 15 amino acids. Germline V gene sequence: CDR1 LNHDA, CDR2 SQIVND (reference sequence). The CDR3 loop reads CASKTGRYSYNEQFF. Complete variable domain (other parts from reference TRBV19 and TRBJ2-1): DGGITQSPKYLFRKEGQNVTLSCEQNLNHDAMYWYRQDPGQGLRLIYYSQIVNDFQKGDIAEGYSVSREKKESFPLTVTSAQKNPTAFYLCASKTGRYSYNEQFFGPGTRLTVL.

This chain uses TRBV5-8 with TRBJ2-2. The CDR3 is 12 amino acids. CDR1 is SGHTS, CDR2 YDEGEE, per germline. CDR3 residues: CASSWGSRELFF.

This rearrangement joins TRBV27 to TRBJ2-1; with no DNA, the TCRdb D assignment of TRBD1 cannot be verified. Germline CDR1 MNHEY, CDR2 SMNVEV (reference sequence). The CDR3 has 16 amino acids. The CDR3: CASTSLAPGGVNEQFF.

The CDR3 protein is CASSPNGQGYGYTF. The chain has TRBV7-9 and TRBJ1-2; TCRdb's D call of TRBD1 is untestable without DNA. Germline values: CDR1 SEHNR, CDR2 FQNEAQ (reference sequence). This CDR3 has 14 amino acids.

The chain recombines TRBV24-1 with TRBJ2-1; with no DNA, the TCRdb D assignment of TRBD1 cannot be verified. Germline V gene lookup returns CDR1 KGHDR and CDR2 SFDVKD. The CDR3 has 15 amino acids. CDR3: CATSDLRGQGGEQFF.

This chain joins TRBV27 and TRBJ1-6; the TCRdb call, TRBD1, lacks DNA for checking. Germline V gene data show CDR1 as MNHEY and CDR2 as SMNVEV (reference sequence). The CDR3 runs 15 residues. The CDR3 protein is CASSPSDSYNSPLHF.

The chain joins TRBV21-1 to TRBJ2-7; TCRdb selects TRBD1, and the lack of DNA leaves this call unchecked. TRBV21-1 is deemed a pseudogene. CDR3 size: 15 residues. This CDR3 is CASSKAGQGRYEQYF.

The chain employs TRBV15 and TRBJ2-7; no DNA is available, so the TRBD2 call from TCRdb remains unchecked. The germline V gene encodes CDR1 LNHNV and CDR2 YYDKDF (reference sequence). The CDR3 loop spans 15 amino acids. The CDR3 protein is CATSRGSGSSYEQYF.

V and J are TRBV3-1 and TRBJ2-5; the D call of TRBD1 rests on TCRdb alone, since no DNA is present to check it. This CDR3 is built from 17 residues. Germline CDR1 is LGHDT and CDR2 is YNNKEL (reference sequence). CDR3 sequence: CASKGPMGQGARETQYF.

This chain links TRBV7-6 with TRBJ2-1; TCRdb proposes TRBD1, but this gene call is untestable without DNA. This CDR3 spans 15 amino acids. The germline CDR1 and CDR2 sequences are SGHVS and FNYEAQ. The CDR3 sequence is CASSEAGGAYNEQFF.

According to its frequency, this clonotype is medium-sized (0.01 to 0.1%). The V call is TRBV7-9, the J call TRBJ2-7; TCRdb proposes TRBD2, but this gene call is untestable without DNA. The CDR3 spans 14 residues. The germline CDR1 and CDR2 sequences are SEHNR and FQNEAQ (reference sequence). CDR3 sequence: CASEESSGSYEQYF.

CDR3 region: CASSLAPSYTDEQFF. The chain links TRBV7-7 to TRBJ2-1. CDR1 and CDR2 from the germline V gene are SSHAT and FNYEAQ (reference sequence). The CDR3 length is 15 residues.

This clonotype is called medium-sized based on its frequency. The CDR3 sequence is CAWNLNTEAFF. The genes are TRBV30 and TRBJ1-1. The CDR3 has 11 amino acids. CDR1 and CDR2 from the germline V gene are GTSNPN and SVGIG (reference sequence).

The rearrangement links TRBV29-1 to TRBJ1-1; TCRdb gives TRBD1 as the D gene, but with no DNA this cannot be confirmed. The CDR3 is made up of 15 amino acids. In germline, CDR1 is SQVTM, CDR2 ANQGSEA. CDR3 loop: CSVDPRGQAGAEAFF.

The V gene is TRBV20-1, the J gene TRBJ2-7; TCRdb's D call of TRBD1 is untestable without DNA. There are 16 residues in the CDR3. Germline-derived CDR1 and CDR2 are DFQATT and SNEGSKA (reference sequence). CDR3 in amino acids: CSANPPGTGNLYEQYF.

The chain uses TRBV3-1 and TRBJ2-3; the TCRdb call, TRBD1, lacks DNA for checking. The CDR3 runs to 18 residues. Germline V lookup: CDR1 LGHDT, CDR2 YNNKEL (reference sequence). CDR3 amino acids: CASSQRPQQLGRTDTQYF.

The genes are TRBV27 and TRBJ1-2. This CDR3 is 13 amino acids long. The germline V gene has CDR1 MNHEY and CDR2 SMNVEV (reference sequence). The chain's CDR3 is CASSAGRYYGYTF.

The chain combines TRBV5-1 with TRBJ1-1; the TRBD1 assignment by TCRdb is unverifiable without DNA. The CDR3 contains 14 residues. CDR1 SGHRS and CDR2 YFSETQ come from the germline V gene. The CDR3 loop reads CASSGRGWDTEAFF.

J is TRBJ1-2 and V is TRBV14. The germline V gene has CDR1 SGHDN and CDR2 FVKESK. This CDR3 spans 14 amino acids. CDR3 amino acids: CASSQENSHDGYTF.